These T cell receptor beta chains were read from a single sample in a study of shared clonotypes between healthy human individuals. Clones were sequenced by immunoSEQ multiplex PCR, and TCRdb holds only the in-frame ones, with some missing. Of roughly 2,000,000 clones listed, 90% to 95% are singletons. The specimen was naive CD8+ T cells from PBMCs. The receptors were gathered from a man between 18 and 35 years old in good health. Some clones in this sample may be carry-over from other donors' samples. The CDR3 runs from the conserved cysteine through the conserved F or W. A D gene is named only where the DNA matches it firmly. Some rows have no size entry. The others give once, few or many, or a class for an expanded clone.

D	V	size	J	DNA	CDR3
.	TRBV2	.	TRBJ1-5	TGTGCCAGCAGGGGCAGCCCTTACAATCAGCCCCAGCATTTT	CASRGSPYNQPQHF
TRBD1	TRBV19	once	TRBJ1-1	TGTGCCAGTACTACAGGGGGCGCGTACACTGAAGCTTTCTTT	CASTTGGAYTEAFF
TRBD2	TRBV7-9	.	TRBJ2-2	TGTGCCAGCAGCTTCGACGGACTAGCGGAGCTCACCGGGGAGCTGTTTTTT	CASSFDGLAELTGELFF
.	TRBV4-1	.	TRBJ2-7	TGCGCCAGCAGCCAAGAGGCCATCGGCAAGCAGTACTTC	CASSQEAIGKQYF
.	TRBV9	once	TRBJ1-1	TGTGCCAGCAGCGTAGGCGGGGGACACACTGAAGCTTTCTTT	CASSVGGGHTEAFF
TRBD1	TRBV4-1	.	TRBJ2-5	TGCGCCAGCAGCCACTCAGGGGGACCCAAAGAGACCCAGTACTTC	CASSHSGGPKETQYF
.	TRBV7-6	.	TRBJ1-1	TGTGCCAGCAGCTTACGTGGGGCAGGTTTAGAAGCTTTCTTT	CASSLRGAGLEAFF
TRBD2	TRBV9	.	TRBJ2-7	TGTGCCAGCAGCGTAGGGGAGGGGCTCATTCGGGAGCAGTACTTC	CASSVGEGLIREQYF
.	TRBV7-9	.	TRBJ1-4	TGTGCCAGCAGCTGGACCGACAGTCGTCATGAAAAACTGTTTTTT	CASSWTDSRHEKLFF
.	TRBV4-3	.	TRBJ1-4	TGCGCCAGCAGCCAAGATGTGAACAGGCCGGCGAAAAAACTGTTTTTT	CASSQDVNRPAKKLFF
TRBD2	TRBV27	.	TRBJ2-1	TGTGCCAGCAGGTTGATCCTAGCGGGAGTCAATGAGCAGTTCTTC	CASRLILAGVNEQFF
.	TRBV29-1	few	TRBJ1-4	TGCAGCGTTGAAGATCGGTGCGGGTGGGTTTTACAAGTAAAACTGTTTTTT	CSVEDRCGWVLQVKLFF
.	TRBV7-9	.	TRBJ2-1	TGTGCCAGCAGACAGAGCGGTGAGCAGTTCTTC	CASRQSGEQFF
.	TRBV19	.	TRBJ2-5	TGTGCCAGTAGTATAGATCCAGGAGAGACCCAGTACTTC	CASSIDPGETQYF
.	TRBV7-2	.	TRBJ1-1	TGTGCCAGCAGCTTAGCGCTGAACACTGAAGCTTTCTTT	CASSLALNTEAFF
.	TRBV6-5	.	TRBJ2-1	TGTGCCAGCAGTTATTACCAAGGAACCTATGAGCAGTTCTTC	CASSYYQGTYEQFF
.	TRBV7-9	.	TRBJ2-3	TGTGCCAGCATGGGGGATCATACGCAGTATTTT	CASMGDHTQYF
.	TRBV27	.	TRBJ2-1	TGTGCCAGCAGTTTAGGTCCTGGTAGCTCCTACAATGAGCAGTTCTTC	CASSLGPGSSYNEQFF
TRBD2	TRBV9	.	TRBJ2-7	TGTGCCAGCAGCATCACAGCGGGAGGGAACTCCTACGAGCAGTACTTC	CASSITAGGNSYEQYF
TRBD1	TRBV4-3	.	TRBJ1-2	TGCGCCAGCAGCCAAGATTGGGGGGCAGGGGGCGCAACTCGTCATGGCTACACCTTC	CASSQDWGAGGATRHGYTF
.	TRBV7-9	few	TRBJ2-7	TGTGCCAGCAGCTTAGAGTACGAGCAGTACTTC	CASSLEYEQYF
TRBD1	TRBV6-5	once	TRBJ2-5	TGTGCCAGCAGTGGACAGGGAACCCAGTACTTC	CASSGQGTQYF
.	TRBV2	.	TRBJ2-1	TGTGCCAGCGAAGGGGGGGTGAGCAATGAGCAGTTCTTC	CASEGGVSNEQFF